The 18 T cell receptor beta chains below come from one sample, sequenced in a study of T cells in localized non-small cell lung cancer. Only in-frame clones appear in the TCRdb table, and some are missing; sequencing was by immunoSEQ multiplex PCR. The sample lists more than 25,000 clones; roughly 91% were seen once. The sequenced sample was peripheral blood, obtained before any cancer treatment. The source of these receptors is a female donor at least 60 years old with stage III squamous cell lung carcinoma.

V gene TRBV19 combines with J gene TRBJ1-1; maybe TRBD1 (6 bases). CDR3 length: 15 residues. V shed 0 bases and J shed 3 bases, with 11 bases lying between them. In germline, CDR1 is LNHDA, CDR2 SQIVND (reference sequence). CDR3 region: CASSIDGGADTEAFF. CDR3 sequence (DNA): TGTGCCAGTAGTATAGATGGGGGGGCGGACACTGAAGCTTTCTTT. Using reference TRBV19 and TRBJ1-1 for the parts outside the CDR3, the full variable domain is DGGITQSPKYLFRKEGQNVTLSCEQNLNHDAMYWYRQDPGQGLRLIYYSQIVNDFQKGDIAEGYSVSREKKESFPLTVTSAQKNPTAFYLCASSIDGGADTEAFFGQGTRLTVV.

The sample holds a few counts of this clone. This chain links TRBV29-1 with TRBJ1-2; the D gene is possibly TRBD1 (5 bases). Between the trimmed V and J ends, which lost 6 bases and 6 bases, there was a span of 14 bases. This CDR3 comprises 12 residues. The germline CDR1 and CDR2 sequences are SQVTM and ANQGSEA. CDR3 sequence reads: CSVGGGVDGYTF. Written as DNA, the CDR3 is TGCAGCGTCGGTGGGGGAGTTGATGGCTACACCTTC.

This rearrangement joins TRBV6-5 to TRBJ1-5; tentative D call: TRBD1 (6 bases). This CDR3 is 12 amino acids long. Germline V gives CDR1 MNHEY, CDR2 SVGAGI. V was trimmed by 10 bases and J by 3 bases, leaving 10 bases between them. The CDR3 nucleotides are TGTGCCATACAGGGATACAATCAGCCCCAGCATTTT. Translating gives CAIQGYNQPQHF.

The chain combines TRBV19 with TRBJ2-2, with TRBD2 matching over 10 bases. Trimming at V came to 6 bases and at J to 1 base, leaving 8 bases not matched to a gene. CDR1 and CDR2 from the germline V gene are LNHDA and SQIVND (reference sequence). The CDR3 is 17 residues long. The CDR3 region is CASSGLAGAQNTGELFF. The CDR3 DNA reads TGTGCCAGTAGCGGTCTAGCGGGAGCCCAGAACACCGGGGAGCTGTTTTTT.

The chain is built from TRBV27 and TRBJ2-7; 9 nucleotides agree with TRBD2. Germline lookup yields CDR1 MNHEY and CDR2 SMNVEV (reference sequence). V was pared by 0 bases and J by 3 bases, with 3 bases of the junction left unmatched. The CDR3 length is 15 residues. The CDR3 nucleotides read TGTGCCAGCAGTTTATCTTGGACTAGCGACTACGAGCAGTACTTC. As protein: CASSLSWTSDYEQYF.

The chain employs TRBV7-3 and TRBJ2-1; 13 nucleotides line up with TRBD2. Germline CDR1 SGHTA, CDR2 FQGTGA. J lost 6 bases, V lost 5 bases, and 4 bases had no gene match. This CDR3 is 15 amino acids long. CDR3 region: CASSLLAGGVNEQFF. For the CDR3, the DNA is TGTGCCAGCAGCCTACTAGCGGGAGGGGTCAATGAGCAGTTCTTC.

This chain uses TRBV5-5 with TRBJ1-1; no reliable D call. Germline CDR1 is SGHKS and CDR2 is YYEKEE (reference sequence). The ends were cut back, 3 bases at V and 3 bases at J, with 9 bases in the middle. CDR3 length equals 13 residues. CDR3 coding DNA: TGTGCCAGCAGCTCAGGAGGGTACACTGAAGCTTTCTTT. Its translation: CASSSGGYTEAFF.

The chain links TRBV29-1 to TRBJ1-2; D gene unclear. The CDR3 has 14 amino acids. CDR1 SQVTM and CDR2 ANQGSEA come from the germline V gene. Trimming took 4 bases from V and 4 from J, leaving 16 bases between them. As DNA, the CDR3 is TGCAGCGTTGGGGCTCTTGGGGTCAGCTATGGCTACACCTTC. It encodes CSVGALGVSYGYTF. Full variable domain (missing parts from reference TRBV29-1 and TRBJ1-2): SAVISQKPSRDICQRGTSLTIQCQVDSQVTMMFWYRQQPGQSLTLIATANQGSEATYESGFVIDKFPISRPNLTFSTLTVSNMSPEDSSIYLCSVGALGVSYGYTFGSGTRLTVV.

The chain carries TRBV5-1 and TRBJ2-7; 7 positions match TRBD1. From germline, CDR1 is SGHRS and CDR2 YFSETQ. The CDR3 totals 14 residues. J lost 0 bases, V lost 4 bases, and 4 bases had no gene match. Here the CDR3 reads CASSQWDSSYEQYF. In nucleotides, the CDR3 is TGCGCCAGCAGCCAGTGGGACAGCTCCTACGAGCAGTACTTC. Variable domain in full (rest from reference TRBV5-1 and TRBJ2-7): KAGVTQTPRYLIKTRGQQVTLSCSPISGHRSVSWYQQTPGQGLQFLFEYFSETQRNKGNFPGRFSGRQFSNSRSEMNVSTLELGDSALYLCASSQWDSSYEQYFGPGTRLTVT.

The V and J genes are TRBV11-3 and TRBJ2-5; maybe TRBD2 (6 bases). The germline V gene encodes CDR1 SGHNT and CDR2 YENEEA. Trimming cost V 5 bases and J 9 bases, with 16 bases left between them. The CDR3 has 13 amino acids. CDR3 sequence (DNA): TGTGCCAGCAGCCCTAACGTGGGGGGTGCCCAGTACTTC. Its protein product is CASSPNVGGAQYF.

CDR3 in amino acids: CASSYHSGTGGKETQYF. DNA of the CDR3: TGTGCCAGCAGTTACCACTCCGGGACAGGGGGTAAAGAGACCCAGTACTTC. The chain couples TRBV6-8 to TRBJ2-5, with TRBD1 identical over 11 bases. Unmatched junction bases numbered 8, after V lost 2 bases and J lost 3 bases. This CDR3 has 17 residues. Germline V gene data show CDR1 as MNHGY and CDR2 as SAAAGT.

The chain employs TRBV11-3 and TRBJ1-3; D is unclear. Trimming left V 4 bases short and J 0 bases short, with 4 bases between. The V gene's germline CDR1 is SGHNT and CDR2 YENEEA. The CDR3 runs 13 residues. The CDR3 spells CASSSSSGNTIYF. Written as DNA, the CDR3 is TGTGCCAGCAGCTCGTCCTCTGGAAACACCATATATTTT. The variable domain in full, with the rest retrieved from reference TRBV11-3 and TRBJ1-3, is EAGVVQSPRYKIIEKKQPVAFWCNPISGHNTLYWYLQNLGQGPELLIRYENEEAVDDSQLPKDRFSAERLKGVDSTLKIQPAELGDSAVYLCASSSSSGNTIYFGEGSWLTVV.

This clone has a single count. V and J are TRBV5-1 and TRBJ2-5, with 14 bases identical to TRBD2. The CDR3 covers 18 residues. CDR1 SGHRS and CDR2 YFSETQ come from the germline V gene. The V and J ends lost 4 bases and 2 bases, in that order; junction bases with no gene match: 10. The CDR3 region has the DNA TGCGCCAGCAGCCCCCCGGGACTAGCGGGAGCCGCACAAGAGACCCAGTACTTC. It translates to CASSPPGLAGAAQETQYF.

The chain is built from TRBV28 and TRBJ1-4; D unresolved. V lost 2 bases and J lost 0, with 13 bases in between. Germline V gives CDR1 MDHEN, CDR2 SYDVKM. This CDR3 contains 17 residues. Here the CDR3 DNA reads TGTGCCAGCAGTTTACGCAGCCTCTATGCAACTAATGAAAAACTGTTTTTT. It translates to CASSLRSLYATNEKLFF.

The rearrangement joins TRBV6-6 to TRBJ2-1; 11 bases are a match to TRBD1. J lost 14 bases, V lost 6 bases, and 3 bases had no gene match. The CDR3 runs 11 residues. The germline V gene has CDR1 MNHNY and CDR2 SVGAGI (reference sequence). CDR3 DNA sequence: TGTGCCAGCAGCCGGGACAGGGGGAAGTTCTTC. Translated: CASSRDRGKFF.

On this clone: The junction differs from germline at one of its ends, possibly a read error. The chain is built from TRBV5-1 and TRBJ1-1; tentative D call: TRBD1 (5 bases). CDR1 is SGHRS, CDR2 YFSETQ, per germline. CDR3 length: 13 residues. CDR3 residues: CASSLPGNAEAFF. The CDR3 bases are TGCGCCAGCAGCTTGCCAGGGAACGCTGAAGCTTTCTTT.

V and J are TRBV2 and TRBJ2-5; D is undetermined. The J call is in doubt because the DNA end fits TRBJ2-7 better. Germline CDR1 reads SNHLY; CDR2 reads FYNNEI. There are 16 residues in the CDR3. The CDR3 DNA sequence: TGTGCCAGCAGTGAAAGTATATACCTCGCTGAGTCCGAGCAGTACTTC. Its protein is CASSESIYLAESEQYF.

The CDR3 loop reads CASTLGGLYGYTF. Here the CDR3 DNA reads TGTGCCAGCACCCTGGGGGGGCTCTATGGCTACACCTTC. This chain connects TRBV28 to TRBJ1-2; possible D gene TRBD1, 6 bases. This CDR3 is built from 13 residues. Per germline, CDR1 MDHEN and CDR2 SYDVKM. V lost 7 bases and J lost 4, with 13 bases in between.